This T cell receptor beta chain was documented in a study of human thymus T cells. Whole-study findings and limits: Unrelated people showed highly overlapping thymic repertoires, related research reported. Apparent skewing of V and J gene usage characterized both thymic and blood repertoires.

Data came from immunoSEQ multiplex PCR; TCRdb stores just in-frame clones and leaves some out. The table shows more than 70,000 clones, with around 96% occurring only once. Details on this clone: What it binds is not known.

Thymic samples were excised during corrective heart operations. This sequence originates from a boy younger than two with a congenital heart defect but otherwise immunologically healthy. The source material was thymus tissue.

The CDR3 spells CASSFRPSLGHREQFF. CDR3 DNA: TGTGCCAGCAGCTTTCGACCTAGCCTAGGTCATCGTGAGCAGTTCTTC. The chain combines TRBV11-3 with TRBJ2-1, with a weak D call TRBD2 (5 bases). The CDR3 is 16 amino acids. The ends were cut back, 3 bases at V and 9 bases at J, with 21 bases in the middle. CDR1 and CDR2 from the germline V gene are SGHNT and YENEEA.